The rows below give T cell receptor beta chains drawn from one sample of a study of control samples from healthy donors and cancer patients. The method was immunoSEQ multiplex PCR; TCRdb's version includes in-frame clones alone and lacks a portion of them. Of some 100,000 clones in the sample, 75% to 95% were seen once. Sequencing was done on a sample of blood. The receptors were gathered from a human donor in good health. The donor label of this sample is uncertain. The CDR3 runs from the conserved cysteine through the conserved F or W.

v_call: TRBV25-1
cdr3_aa: CASSGDGANEKLFF

v_call: TRBV3-1/TRBV3-2
cdr3_aa: CASSLAGGNTEAFF

v_call: TRBV2
cdr3_aa: CASLTHGLSTDTQYF

v_call: TRBV7-2
cdr3_aa: CASSRRTDTEAFF

v_call: TRBV27
cdr3_aa: CATRVGGGYGYTF

v_call: TRBV10-2
cdr3_aa: CASRERENTQYF

v_call: TRBV6-6
cdr3_aa: CATAGLSSGANVLTF

v_call: TRBV6-5
cdr3_aa: CASSYSRNTEAFF

v_call: TRBV6-2/TRBV6-3
cdr3_aa: CASSSVWEDYGYTF

v_call: TRBV5-1
cdr3_aa: CASSSPGIYEQYF

v_call: TRBV7-8
cdr3_aa: CASSLVEAGFDTEAFF

v_call: TRBV27
cdr3_aa: CASFMTRGRGEQFF

v_call: TRBV7-9
cdr3_aa: CASSRPPYEQYF

v_call: TRBV15
cdr3_aa: CATSRVGNGELFF

v_call: TRBV3-1/TRBV3-2
cdr3_aa: CASSQVSWGQETQYF

v_call: TRBV24-1
cdr3_aa: CATSENTDTQYF

v_call: TRBV9
cdr3_aa: CASSGTGNGYTF

v_call: TRBV6-1
cdr3_aa: CASSDYWRNQPQHF

v_call: TRBV27
cdr3_aa: CASSSPQGSMNTEAFF

v_call: TRBV9
cdr3_aa: CASSRSGGANYNEQFF

v_call: TRBV6-5
cdr3_aa: CASSLDSTYEQYF

v_call: TRBV2
cdr3_aa: CASSVAAEQYF

v_call: TRBV6-5
cdr3_aa: CASRTEGIGANVLTF

v_call: TRBV28
cdr3_aa: CASSPPGFSMNTEAFF

v_call: TRBV24-1
cdr3_aa: CATSDLFSTGQGEFEKLFF

v_call: TRBV5-1
cdr3_aa: CASSLRGLGTDTQYF

v_call: TRBV4-2
cdr3_aa: CASSQDVPTSGATTDTQYF

v_call: TRBV10-3
cdr3_aa: CAISESGNQPQHF

v_call: TRBV10-3
cdr3_aa: CAISEARGFPNYGYTF

v_call: TRBV5-1
cdr3_aa: CASSLAGTDTQYF

v_call: TRBV3-1/TRBV3-2
cdr3_aa: CASSSRDVGTGVTDTQYF

v_call: TRBV28
cdr3_aa: CASSGDGRPSYEQYF

v_call: TRBV2
cdr3_aa: CASSDRGGQPQHF

v_call: TRBV2
cdr3_aa: CASTILYEQYF

v_call: TRBV19
cdr3_aa: CASSIGDGSRDGQYF

v_call: TRBV24-1
cdr3_aa: CATSDLTRQAGYTF

v_call: TRBV7-6
cdr3_aa: CASSLAGGGMDTQYF

v_call: TRBV5-8
cdr3_aa: CASSLRSRQGMGYTF

v_call: TRBV10-3
cdr3_aa: CAIREGPTQETQYF

v_call: TRBV14
cdr3_aa: CASAPVEGYEQYF

v_call: TRBV20-1
cdr3_aa: CSASSGDQPQHF

v_call: TRBV7-9
cdr3_aa: CASSPTGREQYF

v_call: TRBV15
cdr3_aa: CATSRDLRGLGVTQYF

v_call: TRBV27
cdr3_aa: CASSFVWSSYNEQFF

v_call: TRBV6-5
cdr3_aa: CASSFPGQREAFF

v_call: TRBV10-2
cdr3_aa: CASSVGGEQYF

v_call: TRBV29-1
cdr3_aa: CSPSGAQPQHF

v_call: TRBV19
cdr3_aa: CASSIQGGDYGYTF

v_call: TRBV11-2
cdr3_aa: CASSRGTVGYTF

v_call: TRBV6-4
cdr3_aa: CASSDSQSSGANVLTF

v_call: TRBV6-5
cdr3_aa: CASSYSTTGRSDEQFF

v_call: TRBV9
cdr3_aa: CASSVGTSGGQNAYEQYF